The following is a T cell receptor beta chain sequence with its context. The data derive from a study of shared clonotypes between healthy human individuals. The V and J ends lost 4 bases and 4 bases respectively, with 7 bases between them. There are 12 residues in the CDR3. Germline values: CDR1 MGHDK, CDR2 SYGVNS. In the sorted-subset replicate PCRs, around 220 ng DNA, around 30,000 T cell genomes, was used. Profiling relied on immunoSEQ multiplex PCR, and the TCRdb table lists in-frame clones only, not all of them. Of under 600,000 clones listed, approximately 97% are singletons. This TCR came from a woman in her thirties in good health. Input material: naive CD4+ T cells sorted from blood. Regarding subset: CD45RA+ positively selected. This chain connects TRBV25-1 to TRBJ2-5, with D uncertain. The CDR3 coding sequence is TGTGCCAGCAGTGCCAGTGCAGAGACCCAGTACTTC. Its translation: CASSASAETQYF.